Detailed here is one TCR beta chain. Its target is not known. These data belong to a study of monozygotic twins with inflammatory bowel disease. Study results and caveats: Different subtypes (of T cells) could not be told apart from one another.

TCRdb reanalyzed the 5' RACE reads and collapses them to one entry per CDR3 protein, without DNA. The listing contains 300,000 to 350,000 distinct CDR3 sequences. This CDR3 comprises 15 residues. Germline assignment: CDR1 SNHLY and CDR2 FYNNEI. The material sequenced was blood. V and J are TRBV2 and TRBJ2-1; the D call from TCRdb, TRBD1, cannot be confirmed without DNA. The TCR originated in a human donor with ulcerative colitis or Crohn's disease, or a healthy co-twin of an affected twin (not recorded which). CDR3 sequence: CASKRAVEGYNEQFF.